This T cell receptor beta chain was identified in a study of CD8 T cells in Susac syndrome. It was with random hexamers that roughly 0.5 to 1 ug RNA was reverse transcribed. Multiplex immunoSEQ PCR targeted 54 Vbeta and 13 Jbeta TCR beta segments. TCRdb re-called the immunoSEQ multiplex PCR reads with MiXCR, one entry per CDR3 protein. The sample holds 250,000 to 300,000 distinct CDR3 sequences, 70% to 90% seen once. The V gene end was trimmed by 4 bases and the J gene end by 3 bases; junction bases not matched to a gene: 9. The CDR3 has 16 amino acids. The receptor comes from a human donor with multiple sclerosis. The sample taken for sequencing was CD8+ T cells from PBMCs. The chain employs TRBV12-3 or TRBV12-4 and TRBJ1-2; 9 positions agree with TRBD1. CDR3 sequence reads: CASSSNPTGGYYGYTF. CDR3 bases: TGTGCCAGCAGTTCCAACCCTACAGGGGGCTACTATGGCTACACCTTC.